A single sample is the source of the 16 T cell receptor beta chains below, sequenced in a study of CD8 T cells in ankylosing spondylitis. MiXCR, run by TCRdb on the 5' RACE reads, gives a single entry per CDR3 protein. This table has around 540,000 distinct CDR3 sequences, roughly 13% appearing once. These TCRs are of unknown antigen specificity. Study observations and caveats: What seemed typical of ankylosing spondylitis blood was a TCR beta motif built from several highly homologous variants.

The sequencing input was blood, either unsorted or a sorted T cell fraction (not recorded which). These TCRs come from a male donor with ankylosing spondylitis.

This clonotype occurred a few times. This sequence joins TRBV2 and TRBJ2-1, with 10 bases matching TRBD2. Germline V gene sequence: CDR1 SNHLY, CDR2 FYNNEI. V dropped 4 bases and J dropped 16; count of bases not matched to a gene: 7. There are 12 residues in the CDR3. This chain's CDR3 is CASSVYSSGSFF. For the CDR3, the DNA is TGTGCCAGCAGTGTGTATTCTAGCGGGAGCTTCTTC.

This clonotype showed up just a few times. V usage is TRBV2 and J usage is TRBJ2-7, with 9 nucleotides matching TRBD1. This CDR3 spans 13 amino acids. CDR1 SNHLY and CDR2 FYNNEI come from the germline V gene. Unmatched junction bases numbered 7, after V lost 6 bases and J lost 7 bases. CDR3 residues: CASRGTGRPEQYF. CDR3 coding DNA: TGTGCCAGCAGGGGGACAGGGCGGCCTGAGCAGTACTTC.

This chain uses TRBV9 with TRBJ2-1; 7 bases map to TRBD2. CDR3 length: 13 amino acids. Trimming removed 3 bases from V and 9 bases from J; junction bases left unmatched: 6. Germline V CDR1 and CDR2: SGDLS, YYNGEE. The CDR3 coding sequence is TGTGCCAGCAGCGGCCTCAGGGAGGGTGAGCAGTTCTTC. Translated, it gives CASSGLREGEQFF.

V and J are TRBV10-2 and TRBJ2-7; the D gene is possibly TRBD2 (6 bases). CDR1 WSHSY and CDR2 SAAADI come from the germline V gene. Between the trimmed V and J ends, which lost 6 bases and 0 bases, there was a span of 12 bases. This CDR3 has 14 amino acids. CDR3 sequence reads: CASRVGGDSYEQYF. CDR3 sequence (DNA): TGCGCCAGCAGGGTGGGCGGGGACTCCTACGAGCAGTACTTC.

The gene calls are TRBV9 and TRBJ2-4; 8 positions agree with TRBD2. The V gene's germline CDR1 is SGDLS and CDR2 YYNGEE. J gave up 6 bases and V 0 bases, and 8 bases lay outside the gene matches. This CDR3 has 16 residues. Here the CDR3 reads CASSVDPGGPGNIQYF. CDR3 sequence (DNA): TGTGCCAGCAGCGTAGATCCGGGAGGGCCTGGAAACATTCAGTACTTC.

This clonotype was found a few times. This sequence joins TRBV3-1 and TRBJ1-4, with a possible D match to TRBD1 (5 bases). Germline CDR1 and CDR2: LGHDT and YNNKEL (reference sequence). V was pared by 7 bases and J by 5 bases, with 14 bases between. CDR3 length: 14 residues. The CDR3 DNA reads as TGTGCCAGCACCCGATGGGGACGGAATGAAAAACTGTTTTTT. Translated, it gives CASTRWGRNEKLFF. Combining the CDR3 with reference TRBV3-1 and TRBJ1-4 gives the whole variable domain DTAVSQTPKYLVTQMGNDKSIKCEQNLGHDTMYWYKQDSKKFLKIMFSYNNKELIINETVPNRFSPKSPDKAHLNLHINSLELGDSAVYFCASTRWGRNEKLFFGSGTQLSVL.

A few counts support this clonotype. This chain connects TRBV10-3 to TRBJ1-1, with 7 bases that match TRBD1. The J segment lost 1 base and the V segment lost 4 bases, leaving 15 bases of the junction unmatched. Germline CDR1 is ENHRY and CDR2 is SYGVKD. CDR3 size: 18 residues. The CDR3 bases are TGTGCCATCAGTGCGTTACCGGGACAGTTTATGAAGAACACTGAAGCTTTCTTT. Translated: CAISALPGQFMKNTEAFF.

There are a few counts of this clonotype. V and J are TRBV15 and TRBJ2-7, with D unresolved. Trimming stripped 4 bases from V and 4 bases from J, with 8 bases between. This CDR3 spans 12 amino acids. Germline values: CDR1 LNHNV, CDR2 YYDKDF (reference sequence). CDR3 in DNA: TGTGCCACCAGCAACGAACCTTACGAGCAGTACTTC. This translates into CATSNEPYEQYF.

This rearrangement joins TRBV24-1 to TRBJ2-5; no reliable D call. The CDR3 covers 14 residues. The germline V and J ends were trimmed by 4 bases and 4 bases, with 12 bases remaining between them. Germline CDR1 is KGHDR and CDR2 is SFDVKD. The CDR3, as DNA: TGTGCCACCAGTGACCCGGACCTAATAGAGACCCAGTACTTC. Translating gives CATSDPDLIETQYF.

This clonotype appeared a few times. The chain has TRBV27 and TRBJ1-1; 7 nucleotides align to TRBD1. Unmatched junction bases numbered 10, after V lost 6 bases and J lost 6 bases. This CDR3 contains 14 residues. Germline V CDR1 and CDR2: MNHEY, SMNVEV (reference sequence). As DNA, the CDR3 is TGTGCCAGCAGATTACAGGGGCGAAACGCTGAAGCTTTCTTT. Protein sequence: CASRLQGRNAEAFF.

DNA of the CDR3: TGTGCCAGCAGCCAAGTGTGGGGTGGCACTGAAGCTTTCTTT. Amino acid sequence: CASSQVWGGTEAFF. The chain has TRBV14 and TRBJ1-1, with D hard to call. CDR3 length equals 14 residues. Germline-derived CDR1 and CDR2 are SGHDN and FVKESK. The germline V and J ends were trimmed by 1 base and 4 bases, with 10 bases remaining between them.

This clonotype was observed many times. J is TRBJ2-1 and V is TRBV5-6; 7 bases match TRBD2. Germline V gene sequence: CDR1 SGHDT, CDR2 YYEEEE. This CDR3 is 15 amino acids long. In DNA, the CDR3 is TGTGCTTCTCAGGAGGGCCCCTGGCTAGCGGCTGAGCAGTTCTTC. Its translation is CASQEGPWLAAEQFF.

This clonotype was found a few times. CDR3 region: CSARLSQETQYF. CDR3 nucleotide sequence: TGCAGTGCTAGGCTCAGCCAAGAGACCCAGTACTTC. The V and J genes are TRBV20-1 and TRBJ2-5; D gene ambiguous. The V gene's germline CDR1 is DFQATT and CDR2 SNEGSKA (reference sequence). The CDR3 is 12 residues long. V lost 3 bases and J lost 1, with 6 bases in between.

The sample holds many counts of this clonotype. The V call is TRBV11-2, the J call TRBJ2-1; 8 bases agree with TRBD2. The CDR3 is 12 amino acids. The V segment lost 6 bases and the J segment 9 bases; nucleotides outside the gene matches: 4. Germline values: CDR1 SGHAT, CDR2 FQNNGV. Here the CDR3 reads CASSSLAGEQFF. The DNA for the CDR3 is TGTGCCAGCAGTTCTCTAGCGGGTGAGCAGTTCTTC. Full variable domain (missing parts from reference TRBV11-2 and TRBJ2-1): EAGVAQSPRYKIIEKRQSVAFWCNPISGHATLYWYQQILGQGPKLLIQFQNNGVVDDSQLPKDRFSAERLKGVDSTLKIQPAKLEDSAVYLCASSSLAGEQFFGPGTRLTVL.

The J gene is TRBJ2-2, the V gene TRBV5-6; unclear D gene. Germline V CDR1 and CDR2: SGHDT, YYEEEE. This CDR3 contains 14 residues. The germline V and J ends were trimmed by 4 bases and 6 bases, with 13 bases remaining between them. The CDR3 DNA reads TGTGCCAGCAGCCATAGGCCCTACTCCGGGGAGCTGTTTTTT. Translating gives CASSHRPYSGELFF.

This clonotype showed up just once. CDR3 residues: CASTSRDRNTGELFF. The CDR3 DNA reads TGTGCCAGCACCTCTCGGGACAGGAACACCGGGGAGCTGTTTTTT. The rearrangement joins TRBV7-2 to TRBJ2-2; TRBD1 aligns across 7 bases. The CDR3 is 15 residues long. V trimming: 7 bases; J trimming: 1 base; junction bases outside the gene matches: 6. The germline CDR1 and CDR2 sequences are SGHTA and FQGNSA.